The T cell receptor (beta chain) described here comes from a study of blood T cell repertoires in COVID-19. Libraries were prepared by immunoSEQ multiplex PCR; TCRdb keeps only in-frame clonotypes and omits some of them. The sample contains approximately 250,000 clones, 83% of which appear only once. This CDR3 is built from 15 residues. From germline, CDR1 is GTSNPN and CDR2 SVGIG (reference sequence). The trim removed 0 bases at V and 9 bases at J, leaving 7 bases unmatched. The TCR originated in a man in his sixties who had recovered from COVID-19. Material: peripheral blood. The rearrangement links TRBV30 to TRBJ2-1, with 11 bases fitting TRBD2. The CDR3 nucleotides read TGTGCCTGGAGTGTGTTAGCGGGAGGGCCGAGTGAGCAGTTCTTC. Amino acids: CAWSVLAGGPSEQFF.